These 21 T cell receptor beta chains came from one sample sequenced in a study of blood T cell repertoires in COVID-19 (TCRdb year 2020). Receptor amplification or capture employed the immunoSEQ multiplex PCR assay. The clones in this table, taken by TCRdb from immuneACCESS, are in-frame only. Not every clone is retained; where verified, under half of the shortfall comes from an unresolved V gene, and the cause of the rest is unknown. The sample yields a few hundred thousand clones; about 89% were counted once. Together, the top ten hold around 3% of the sample. The sequencing sample was made of peripheral blood. These receptors all stem from a woman in her twenties or thirties with COVID-19, enrolled during active disease.

The chain carries TRBV7-2 and TRBJ2-7; 9 bases match TRBD2. V lost 2 bases and J lost 2; bases outside the gene matches: 4. Germline CDR1 is SGHTA and CDR2 is FQGNSA. This CDR3 comprises 15 residues. In nucleotides, the CDR3 is TGTGCCAGCAGCTTATTTAGCGGGGGAGCCTACGAGCAGTACTTC. As protein: CASSLFSGGAYEQYF.

This sequence joins TRBV29-1 and TRBJ2-5, with D hard to call. The CDR3 consists of 13 residues. The germline CDR1 and CDR2 sequences are SQVTM and ANQGSEA. Deletions cut 6 bases from V and 0 bases from J, with 11 bases between. The CDR3 loop is CSVGTRYQETQYF. For the CDR3, the DNA is TGCAGCGTGGGCACCAGGTACCAAGAGACCCAGTACTTC.

The J gene is TRBJ2-5, the V gene TRBV19; a possible D gene is TRBD1 (6 bases). V lost 0 bases, J lost 4 bases, and 9 bases lay in between. CDR3 length: 14 residues. Germline loops: CDR1 LNHDA, CDR2 SQIVND (reference sequence). The CDR3 loop is CASSIDGQLETQYF. CDR3 DNA: TGTGCCAGTAGTATAGATGGACAGCTAGAGACCCAGTACTTC. The whole variable domain, remainder taken from reference TRBV19 and TRBJ2-5, is DGGITQSPKYLFRKEGQNVTLSCEQNLNHDAMYWYRQDPGQGLRLIYYSQIVNDFQKGDIAEGYSVSREKKESFPLTVTSAQKNPTAFYLCASSIDGQLETQYFGPGTRLLVL.

J is TRBJ1-4 and V is TRBV7-2, with TRBD1 identical over 9 bases. Trimming took 5 bases from V and 8 from J; bases not matched to a gene: 9. Germline V gene lookup returns CDR1 SGHTA and CDR2 FQGNSA. This CDR3 comprises 15 residues. In DNA form, the CDR3 reads TGTGCCAGCAGCCCTGAGACAGGGGGTTGGGAAAAACTGTTTTTT. Residues: CASSPETGGWEKLFF. Variable domain in full (rest from reference TRBV7-2 and TRBJ1-4): GAGVSQSPSNKVTEKGKDVELRCDPISGHTALYWYRQSLGQGLEFLIYFQGNSAPDKSGLPSDRFSAERTGGSVSTLTIQRTQQEDSAVYLCASSPETGGWEKLFFGSGTQLSVL.

The chain recombines TRBV7-2 with TRBJ1-6; possibly TRBD1 for D (5 bases). From germline, CDR1 is SGHTA and CDR2 FQGNSA. V was cut by 5 bases and J by 10 bases, with 12 bases left in between. The CDR3 contains 13 residues. The CDR3 DNA sequence: TGTGCCAGCAGCCCATACCCAGGGTCACCCCTCCACTTT. Encoded protein: CASSPYPGSPLHF.

V and J are TRBV18 and TRBJ1-1; 9 nucleotides align to TRBD1. CDR1 is KGHSH and CDR2 is LQKENI in the germline V gene. The CDR3 length is 16 residues. With 6 bases clipped from V and 1 base from J, the junction kept 9 bases outside the gene matches. The DNA for the CDR3 is TGTGCCAGCTCTGCTGGGAACAGGGGGCCGAACACTGAAGCTTTCTTT. Amino acids: CASSAGNRGPNTEAFF.

The CDR3 spells CASSPGSGKAYEQYF. CDR3 DNA sequence: TGTGCCAGCAGCCCTGGGAGCGGGAAGGCCTACGAGCAGTACTTC. The chain employs TRBV7-9 and TRBJ2-7; 7 nucleotides agree with TRBD2. The CDR3 covers 15 residues. J was trimmed by 2 bases and V by 5 bases; bases with no gene match: 9. CDR1 and CDR2 from the germline V gene are SEHNR and FQNEAQ (reference sequence).

This rearrangement joins TRBV3-1 (or the pseudogene TRBV3-2) to TRBJ1-2, with 8 bases identical to TRBD1. V lost 5 bases and J lost 6; bases outside the gene matches: 14. Germline V gene sequence: CDR1 LGHDT, CDR2 YNNKEL (reference sequence). This CDR3 region has 16 residues. This chain's CDR3 is CASSSRQGIEANGYTF. The CDR3 DNA sequence: TGTGCCAGCAGCTCAAGACAGGGGATCGAGGCTAATGGCTACACCTTC.

Notes on this clone: A read error may produce the germline difference seen at one junction end. V and J are TRBV4-2 and TRBJ2-3; unclear D gene. Germline V gene sequence: CDR1 LGHNA, CDR2 YNFKEQ. This CDR3 is built from 11 residues. The CDR3: CASSRTETLDF. In DNA, the CDR3 is TGTGCCAGCAGCCGAACTGAGACCCTAGATTTT.

V is TRBV25-1 and J is TRBJ2-3; 10 bases are a match to TRBD2. The germline CDR1 and CDR2 sequences are MGHDK and SYGVNS. Losses at the gene ends were 3 bases for V and 3 bases for J; bases not matched to a gene: 3. The CDR3 is 15 amino acids. CDR3 nucleotide sequence: TGTGCCAGCAGTGAGGCTAGCGGGAGTACAGATACGCAGTATTTT. It codes for CASSEASGSTDTQYF.

The chain employs TRBV5-1 and TRBJ2-2; D ambiguous. Germline loops: CDR1 SGHRS, CDR2 YFSETQ. The V end lost 3 bases, the J end lost 0 bases, and 6 bases lay between the germline ends. The CDR3 runs to 14 residues. The CDR3 is CASSWASNTGELFF. The DNA for the CDR3 is TGCGCCAGCAGCTGGGCTTCGAACACCGGGGAGCTGTTTTTT.

This clone was found a few times. The chain recombines TRBV6-1 with TRBJ1-2, with D perhaps TRBD1 (6 bases). Germline CDR1 is MNHNS and CDR2 is SASEGT. V shed 3 bases and J shed 3 bases, with 11 bases lying between them. The CDR3 spans 14 residues. The CDR3 here is CASSDRGGDYGYTF. CDR3 DNA: TGTGCCAGCAGTGATAGGGGGGGAGACTATGGCTACACCTTC.

The chain employs TRBV11-3 and TRBJ2-1, with 11 positions matching TRBD2. Germline V lookup: CDR1 SGHNT, CDR2 YENEEA. V shed 8 bases and J 0 bases; nucleotides not matched to a gene: 6. This CDR3 is 16 amino acids long. CDR3 amino acids: CASGRSGRASYNEQFF. The CDR3 nucleotides read TGTGCCAGCGGACGTAGCGGGAGGGCCTCCTACAATGAGCAGTTCTTC.

The chain combines TRBV6-1 with TRBJ2-3; D might be TRBD2 (6 bases). The ends were cut back, 2 bases at V and 2 bases at J, with 17 bases in the middle. Germline CDR1 MNHNS, CDR2 SASEGT. The CDR3 runs 17 residues. Here the CDR3 DNA reads TGTGCCAGCAGTGAATCCTTTGGGGGGTTACCCACAGATACGCAGTATTTT. Residues: CASSESFGGLPTDTQYF.

This chain uses TRBV6-2 or TRBV6-3 with TRBJ1-1; D may be TRBD1 (6 bases). V was shortened by 5 bases and J by 4 bases, with 14 bases between the two germline ends. The germline V gene encodes CDR1 MNHEY and CDR2 SVGEGT. This CDR3 region has 14 residues. The CDR3 loop reads CASSMVGGPTEAFF. The CDR3 DNA reads as TGTGCCAGCAGTATGGTAGGGGGTCCCACTGAAGCTTTCTTT.

V gene TRBV11-2 combines with J gene TRBJ2-3, with unresolved D. The CDR3 runs 15 residues. The V end was cut by 1 base, the J end by 2 bases, with 10 bases between. The germline V gene encodes CDR1 SGHAT and CDR2 FQNNGV. This chain's CDR3 is CASSLVGGITDTQYF. Written as DNA, the CDR3 is TGTGCCAGCAGCTTAGTCGGCGGCATCACAGATACGCAGTATTTT.

This chain connects TRBV11-2 to TRBJ2-2; TRBD1 matches at 8 bases. Unmatched junction bases numbered 3, after V lost 3 bases and J lost 6 bases. The germline CDR1 and CDR2 sequences are SGHAT and FQNNGV. This CDR3 is built from 14 residues. CDR3 loop: CASSLTGAAGELFF. CDR3 in DNA: TGTGCCAGCAGCTTGACAGGGGCAGCCGGGGAGCTGTTTTTT.

The chain is built from TRBV10-3 and TRBJ1-3, with a weak D call TRBD1 (5 bases). V was cut by 6 bases and J by 3 bases, with 21 bases left in between. This CDR3 region has 17 residues. Per the germline V gene, CDR1 is ENHRY and CDR2 is SYGVKD. This chain's CDR3 is CAISQPSDTRNGNTIYF. The CDR3, as DNA: TGTGCCATCAGCCAACCTTCGGACACTCGGAATGGAAACACCATATATTTT.

The chain recombines TRBV3-1 (or the pseudogene TRBV3-2) with TRBJ2-3; D might be TRBD2 (5 bases). V shed 2 bases and J shed 0 bases, with 9 bases lying between them. Germline CDR1 reads LGHDT; CDR2 reads YNNKEL (reference sequence). The CDR3 is 15 residues long. The CDR3 DNA sequence: TGTGCCAGCAGCCAAAATAGCGAAAGCACAGATACGCAGTATTTT. Its translation is CASSQNSESTDTQYF.

V and J are TRBV6-2 or TRBV6-3 and TRBJ2-7; 7 bases match TRBD2. Germline loops: CDR1 MNHEY, CDR2 SVGEGT. Trimming took 0 bases from V and 7 from J; bases not matched to a gene: 12. This CDR3 is 16 amino acids long. The CDR3 region is CASSYSPGTTTGEQYF. The CDR3 DNA reads as TGTGCCAGCAGTTACTCGCCAGGGACTACAACGGGGGAGCAGTACTTC.

This rearrangement joins TRBV18 to TRBJ2-1, with 8 bases fitting TRBD2. From germline, CDR1 is KGHSH and CDR2 LQKENI. With 1 base clipped from V and 0 bases from J, the junction kept 2 bases outside the gene matches. CDR3 size: 16 residues. CDR3 region: CASSPRAGGSYNEQFF. CDR3 nucleotides: TGTGCCAGCTCACCACGGGCGGGGGGCTCCTACAATGAGCAGTTCTTC.